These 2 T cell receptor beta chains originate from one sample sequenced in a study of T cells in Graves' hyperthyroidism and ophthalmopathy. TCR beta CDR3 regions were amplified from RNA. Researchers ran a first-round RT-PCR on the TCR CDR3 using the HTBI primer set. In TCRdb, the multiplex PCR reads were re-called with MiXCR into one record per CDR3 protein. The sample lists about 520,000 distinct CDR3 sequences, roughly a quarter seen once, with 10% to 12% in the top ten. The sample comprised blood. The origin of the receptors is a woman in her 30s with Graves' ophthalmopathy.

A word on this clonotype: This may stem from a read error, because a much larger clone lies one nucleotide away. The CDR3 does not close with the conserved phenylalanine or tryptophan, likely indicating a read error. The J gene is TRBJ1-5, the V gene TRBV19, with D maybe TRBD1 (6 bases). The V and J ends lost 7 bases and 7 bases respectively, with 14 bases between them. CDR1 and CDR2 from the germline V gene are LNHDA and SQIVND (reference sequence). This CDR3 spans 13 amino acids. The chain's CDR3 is CASTAGGIQPQHL. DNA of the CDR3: TGTGCCAGTACCGCGGGGGGCATACAGCCCCAGCATTTG.

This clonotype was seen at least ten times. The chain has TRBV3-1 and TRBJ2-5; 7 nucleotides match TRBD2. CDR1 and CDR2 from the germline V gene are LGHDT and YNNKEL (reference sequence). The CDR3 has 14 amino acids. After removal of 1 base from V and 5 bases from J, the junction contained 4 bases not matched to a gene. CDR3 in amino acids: CASSQAAGRETQYF. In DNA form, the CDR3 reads TGTGCCAGCAGCCAAGCAGCGGGACGGGAGACCCAGTACTTC.